The 30 T cell receptor beta chains below were found in one sample sequenced in a study of T cell repertoires in cytomegalovirus infection. For these TCRs, the target antigens are not known. TCRdb processed the reads anew with MiXCR; each CDR3 protein has one entry. The table has around 710,000 distinct CDR3 sequences, around 29% seen once. The sample here was cultured CD8+ T cells from PBMCs, taken from culture after CMV antigen stimulation. These receptors were obtained from a human donor in good health (CMV status not recorded). Some clones in this sample may be carry-over from other donors' samples.

In its sample, this clonotype was seen once. An end of the junction does not agree with germline; a read error may underlie this. The chain couples TRBV7-3 to TRBJ1-1; maybe TRBD1 (5 bases). CDR1 SGHTA and CDR2 FQGTGA come from the germline V gene. CDR3 length equals 12 residues. The CDR3 DNA sequence: TGTGCCAGCAGCTTGATGGATGGGGCATCCAGCTTT. Its translation is CASSLMDGASSF.

This clonotype was seen just once. The genes are TRBV6-6 and TRBJ2-5; 7 nucleotides line up with TRBD1. The CDR3 consists of 14 residues. Unmatched junction bases numbered 8, after V lost 6 bases and J lost 4 bases. Germline loops: CDR1 MNHNY, CDR2 SVGAGI (reference sequence). The CDR3 loop reads CASSLSPGGETQYF. As DNA, the CDR3 is TGTGCCAGCAGCCTCAGTCCAGGGGGAGAGACCCAGTACTTC.

This clonotype was counted only a few times. The chain couples TRBV19 to TRBJ1-6, with 7 bases aligning to TRBD1. The ends lost 6 bases at V and 5 bases at J; junction bases unmatched: 4. Germline V gene lookup returns CDR1 LNHDA and CDR2 SQIVND (reference sequence). The CDR3 totals 14 residues. Here the CDR3 DNA reads TGTGCCAGTAGGGACAGGTTCAATAATTCACCCCTCCACTTT. As protein: CASRDRFNNSPLHF. The entire variable domain, with the rest obtained from reference TRBV19 and TRBJ1-6, is as follows: DGGITQSPKYLFRKEGQNVTLSCEQNLNHDAMYWYRQDPGQGLRLIYYSQIVNDFQKGDIAEGYSVSREKKESFPLTVTSAQKNPTAFYLCASRDRFNNSPLHFGNGTRLTVT.

The genes are TRBV7-6 and TRBJ2-7; the match to TRBD1 covers 8 bases. This CDR3 is built from 14 residues. V dropped 5 bases and J dropped 2; count of bases not matched to a gene: 5. Looked up from germline, CDR1 is SGHVS and CDR2 is FNYEAQ. The CDR3 DNA sequence: TGTGCCAGCAGCCGAGGACAGGGAACCTACGAGCAGTACTTC. Its protein is CASSRGQGTYEQYF.

The J gene is TRBJ2-7, the V gene TRBV6-5, with no clear D. This CDR3 contains 11 residues. The germline gives CDR1 MNHEY, CDR2 SVGAGI. The V gene lost 5 bases and the J gene lost 2 bases, with 4 bases spanning the gap. The DNA of the CDR3 is TGTGCCAGCAGTCGACCCTACGAGCAGTACTTC. Its translation: CASSRPYEQYF.

This clonotype has only one observation. This sequence joins TRBV15 and TRBJ1-1; D remains ambiguous. CDR3 length: 13 residues. CDR1 is LNHNV, CDR2 YYDKDF, per germline (reference sequence). Trimming pared 5 bases from V and 6 bases from J, leaving 13 bases between. CDR3 loop: CATSESEGSEAFF. The CDR3 DNA is TGTGCCACCAGCGAGTCAGAGGGATCTGAAGCTTTCTTT.

This clonotype was seen only a few times. V and J are TRBV15 and TRBJ1-6; 7 bases agree with TRBD1. There are 15 residues in the CDR3. Trimming at V came to 3 bases and at J to 11 bases, leaving 10 bases not matched to a gene. From germline, CDR1 is LNHNV and CDR2 YYDKDF (reference sequence). The CDR3: CATSRDRDRGTPLHF. The CDR3 DNA reads as TGTGCCACCAGCAGGGACCGGGACAGAGGTACACCCCTCCACTTT.

The gene calls are TRBV5-4 and TRBJ2-1, with TRBD2 matching over 8 bases. Germline V lookup: CDR1 SGHNT, CDR2 YYREEE (reference sequence). V trimming: 5 bases; J trimming: 7 bases; junction bases outside the gene matches: 11. The CDR3 totals 15 residues. The CDR3 sequence is CASSRSRGGWNEQFF. The CDR3 DNA follows: TGTGCCAGCAGTCGGTCACGGGGGGGGTGGAATGAGCAGTTCTTC.

This clonotype turned up a few times. This chain uses TRBV7-6 with TRBJ2-3, with TRBD2 matching 10 bases. Germline V lookup: CDR1 SGHVS, CDR2 FNYEAQ. V lost 6 bases to trimming and J lost 3 bases; unmatched junction nucleotides: 6. The length of the CDR3 is 15 residues. The CDR3 reads CASRRTSGRTDTQYF. The CDR3 region has the DNA TGTGCCAGCAGGCGGACTAGCGGTAGGACAGATACGCAGTATTTT. The whole variable domain, remainder taken from reference TRBV7-6 and TRBJ2-3, is GAGVSQSPRYKVTKRGQDVALRCDPISGHVSLYWYRQALGQGPEFLTYFNYEAQQDKSGLPNDRFSAERPEGSISTLTIQRTEQRDSAMYRCASRRTSGRTDTQYFGPGTRLTVL.

The V and J genes are TRBV18 and TRBJ1-4, with a possible D match to TRBD1 (5 bases). There are 12 residues in the CDR3. Trimming stripped 6 bases from V and 4 bases from J, with 6 bases between. CDR1 is KGHSH, CDR2 LQKENI, per germline. The CDR3, as DNA: TGTGCCAGCTCGGGGGATAATGAAAAACTGTTTTTT. Translating gives CASSGDNEKLFF.

A word on this clonotype: Germline and junction disagree at one end, which may indicate a read error. The rearrangement uses TRBV7-7 and TRBJ2-2, with D perhaps matching TRBD1 (5 bases). The germline V gene encodes CDR1 SSHAT and CDR2 FNYEAQ (reference sequence). This CDR3 spans 14 amino acids. In nucleotides, the CDR3 is TGTGCTAGCAGCTTAGGCGGACAAACCGGGGAGCTGTTTTTT. It translates to CASSLGGQTGELFF.

This clonotype was counted at least ten times. This sequence joins TRBV7-2 and TRBJ2-1; maybe TRBD2 (5 bases). Germline CDR1 and CDR2: SGHTA and FQGNSA. The germline V and J ends were trimmed by 4 bases and 8 bases, with 9 bases remaining between them. The CDR3 length is 12 residues. Here the CDR3 DNA reads TGTGCCAGCAGCTCCAAAGCGGATGAGCAGTTCTTC. This sequence encodes CASSSKADEQFF.

This clonotype was counted at least ten times. The V gene is TRBV7-6, the J gene TRBJ2-1, with D hard to call. V gave up 5 bases and J gave up 7 bases, with 9 bases separating them. The germline gives CDR1 SGHVS, CDR2 FNYEAQ. The length of the CDR3 is 12 residues. The CDR3 region has the DNA TGTGCCAGCAGCCCCAGTAGGAATGAGCAGTTCTTC. Amino acids: CASSPSRNEQFF.

In this sample, this clonotype turned up a few times. The chain links TRBV10-3 to TRBJ2-3, with D uncertain. The CDR3 has 14 amino acids. Germline CDR1 and CDR2: ENHRY and SYGVKD. Trimming took off 2 bases at V and 4 bases at J, with 10 bases between the two ends. Here the CDR3 DNA reads TGTGCCATCAGTGAGCCTGACACGCCAGATACGCAGTATTTT. Protein product: CAISEPDTPDTQYF.

V is TRBV7-6 and J is TRBJ2-7; TRBD2 agrees at 11 bases. The CDR3 is 15 residues long. V dropped 3 bases and J dropped 6; count of bases not matched to a gene: 7. Per germline, CDR1 SGHVS and CDR2 FNYEAQ. CDR3: CASSLSGTSGSEQYF. For the CDR3, the DNA is TGTGCCAGCAGCTTGTCCGGGACTAGCGGCAGCGAGCAGTACTTC.

This clonotype has more than one count but fewer than ten. J is TRBJ2-7 and V is TRBV28; 11 bases are shared with TRBD1. J gave up 6 bases and V 2 bases, and 6 bases lay outside the gene matches. CDR1 MDHEN and CDR2 SYDVKM come from the germline V gene. The CDR3 contains 15 residues. The CDR3 bases are TGTGCCAGCAGTTTAAGGGGGACAGGGGGAGGCGAGCAGTACGTC. This sequence encodes CASSLRGTGGGEQYV.

V is TRBV19 and J is TRBJ1-5; D ambiguous. The CDR3 covers 14 residues. Germline V gene data show CDR1 as LNHDA and CDR2 as SQIVND (reference sequence). V shed 6 bases and J shed 3 bases, with 12 bases lying between them. CDR3 nucleotides: TGTGCCAGTAGCGAATACAGACACAATCAGCCCCAGCATTTT. Translation gives CASSEYRHNQPQHF.

The V gene is TRBV10-3, the J gene TRBJ1-1; D is undetermined. In germline, CDR1 is ENHRY, CDR2 SYGVKD. Trimming took 8 bases from V and 5 from J, leaving 9 bases between them. CDR3 length: 11 amino acids. In DNA form, the CDR3 reads TGTGCCATCGGGATCGGGACTGAAGCTTTCTTT. It yields the protein CAIGIGTEAFF.

This chain joins TRBV6-6 and TRBJ1-4; D unclear. Germline CDR1 MNHNY, CDR2 SVGAGI (reference sequence). The V end was cut by 0 bases, the J end by 4 bases, with 15 bases between. This CDR3 has 17 amino acids. The CDR3: CASSYSIGSLVNEKLFF. CDR3 nucleotides: TGTGCCAGCAGTTACTCGATAGGATCCCTTGTTAATGAAAAACTGTTTTTT.

The chain has TRBV7-8 and TRBJ1-3; 8 bases are shared with TRBD1. The trim removed 6 bases at V and 2 bases at J, leaving 9 bases unmatched. The CDR3 runs 16 residues. The V gene's germline CDR1 is SGHVS and CDR2 FQNEAQ. CDR3 amino acids: CASRSSTGEAGNTIYF. The DNA for the CDR3 is TGTGCCAGCAGATCATCGACAGGGGAGGCTGGAAACACCATATATTTT.

V usage is TRBV4-3 and J usage is TRBJ1-4; D is possibly TRBD1 (5 bases). This CDR3 has 17 amino acids. Germline-derived CDR1 and CDR2 are LGHNA and YSLEER. V gave up 0 bases and J gave up 5 bases, with 16 bases separating them. CDR3 coding DNA: TGCGCCAGCAGCCAAGATGGGGCCCCAGACTCCAATGAAAAACTGTTTTTT. It encodes CASSQDGAPDSNEKLFF.

This clonotype was seen just once. V gene TRBV6-2 or TRBV6-3 combines with J gene TRBJ1-5; D remains ambiguous. With 5 bases removed from V and 11 bases from J, the gap between germline ends came to 10 bases. The CDR3 has 11 residues. The germline gives CDR1 MNHEY, CDR2 SVGEGT. The CDR3 protein is CASSAGLSQHF. DNA for the CDR3: TGTGCCAGCAGTGCCGGGCTGTCCCAGCATTTT.

This clonotype was seen at least ten times. This chain uses TRBV7-9 with TRBJ2-2; 7 bases fit TRBD1. The CDR3 contains 16 residues. CDR1 and CDR2 from the germline V gene are SEHNR and FQNEAQ (reference sequence). The V and J ends lost 5 bases and 4 bases, in that order; junction bases with no gene match: 10. The CDR3 reads CASSQPGQWVTGELFF. CDR3 DNA: TGTGCCAGCAGCCAGCCGGGACAGTGGGTCACCGGGGAGCTGTTTTTT.

This clonotype came up a few times. The chain has TRBV3-1 and TRBJ2-1; 9 bases map to TRBD1. The junction had 3 bases not matched to a gene; V was cut back by 1 base and J by 5 bases. The CDR3 covers 15 residues. Germline V gene lookup returns CDR1 LGHDT and CDR2 YNNKEL (reference sequence). Here the CDR3 reads CASSQGDRADNEQFF. The CDR3 DNA reads as TGTGCCAGCAGCCAAGGGGACAGGGCTGACAATGAGCAGTTCTTC.

The chain links TRBV7-6 to TRBJ1-4, with 7 bases identical to TRBD1. Germline V lookup: CDR1 SGHVS, CDR2 FNYEAQ. The CDR3 loop spans 17 amino acids. With V trimmed by 5 bases and J by 3 bases, 12 bases remained unmatched. DNA for the CDR3: TGTGCCAGCAGCCCCCGACAGGGTTTTTATCCTAATGAAAAACTGTTTTTT. Residues: CASSPRQGFYPNEKLFF.

This sequence joins TRBV9 and TRBJ1-3; D unclear. CDR1 and CDR2 from the germline V gene are SGDLS and YYNGEE. The CDR3 spans 16 residues. Trimming removed 4 bases at V and 0 bases at J, with 14 bases between. The CDR3 loop is CASSPFQGSSGNTIYF. The CDR3 DNA sequence: TGTGCCAGCAGCCCATTCCAAGGGAGCTCTGGAAACACCATATATTTT. Drawing the rest from reference TRBV9 and TRBJ1-3, the complete variable domain is DSGVTQTPKHLITATGQRVTLRCSPRSGDLSVYWYQQSLDQGLQFLIQYYNGEERAKGNILERFSAQQFPDLHSELNLSSLELGDSALYFCASSPFQGSSGNTIYFGEGSWLTVV.

The genes are TRBV27 and TRBJ1-2, with D hard to call. The V gene's germline CDR1 is MNHEY and CDR2 SMNVEV (reference sequence). V was shortened by 7 bases and J by 2 bases, with 11 bases between the two germline ends. The CDR3 loop spans 13 amino acids. CDR3 sequence: CASTKSLNYGYTF. CDR3 DNA sequence: TGTGCCAGCACGAAGAGTTTAAACTATGGCTACACCTTC.

This clonotype was counted only a few times. The chain links TRBV10-3 to TRBJ1-2; no clear D. Trimming removed 6 bases from V and 2 bases from J, with 7 bases in between. The CDR3 spans 12 residues. Germline V gives CDR1 ENHRY, CDR2 SYGVKD. The CDR3 nucleotides are TGTGCCATCAGAACAGAAAACTATGGCTACACCTTC. It codes for CAIRTENYGYTF.

The chain uses TRBV2 and TRBJ2-3, with 9 bases lining up with TRBD2. After removal of 6 bases from V and 5 bases from J, the junction contained 15 bases not matched to a gene. This CDR3 spans 17 amino acids. The germline V gene encodes CDR1 SNHLY and CDR2 FYNNEI. The CDR3 DNA follows: TGTGCCAGCAGGGAGGTTAGCGGGGGCCTAGCGCAAGATACGCAGTATTTT. Amino acid sequence: CASREVSGGLAQDTQYF.

This clonotype was observed a few times. In nucleotides, the CDR3 is TGTGCCAGTAGTATCGGACTAGCGGGGGCTGAAAACATTCAGTACTTC. The encoded protein is CASSIGLAGAENIQYF. The chain employs TRBV19 and TRBJ2-4; 13 positions agree with TRBD2. The V gene's germline CDR1 is LNHDA and CDR2 SQIVND (reference sequence). J gave up 5 bases and V 3 bases, and 4 bases lay outside the gene matches. This CDR3 is 16 amino acids long.